These 3 T cell receptor beta chains were all obtained from the same sample, sequenced in a study of T-cell memory formation after mild COVID-19. TCRdb re-derived calls from the 5' RACE reads in MiXCR, one entry per CDR3 protein. The sample records around 50,000 distinct CDR3 sequences, 9.5% to 15% being singletons. The source material was PBMCs or a T cell subset sorted from them (not recorded which). The source of these receptors is a man between 18 and 35 years old who had mild COVID-19 (a few samples of this study predate the infection). Cell type and time point are not known.

This clonotype occurred a few times. The V and J genes are TRBV7-9 and TRBJ2-1; perhaps TRBD2 as D (7 bases). Germline CDR1 and CDR2: SEHNR and FQNEAQ (reference sequence). The CDR3 is 16 residues long. V lost 5 bases and J lost 2, with 16 bases in between. The CDR3 loop is CASSESGGAPYNEQFF. In DNA, the CDR3 is TGTGCCAGCAGCGAAAGTGGGGGGGCGCCCTACAATGAGCAGTTCTTC.

Only a few counts were recorded for this clonotype. The V gene is TRBV7-8, the J gene TRBJ1-5; no clear D. There are 16 residues in the CDR3. CDR1 is SGHVS and CDR2 is FQNEAQ in the germline V gene. The V end was cut by 5 bases, the J end by 0 bases, with 14 bases between. The CDR3: CASSQTHDYSNQPQHF. The CDR3 nucleotides read TGTGCCAGCAGCCAGACCCACGATTATAGCAATCAGCCCCAGCATTTT.

This clonotype has only a few counts. This chain's CDR3 is CASSVTGGAGANVLTF. The CDR3 DNA reads as TGTGCCAGCAGTGTGACAGGGGGAGCTGGGGCCAACGTCCTGACTTTC. The chain has TRBV6-4 and TRBJ2-6; 9 nucleotides match TRBD1. Germline CDR1 reads MRHNA; CDR2 reads SNTAGT. Trimming took 4 bases from V and 2 from J; bases not matched to a gene: 3. The CDR3 sequence is 16 residues long.